This entry describes one T cell receptor (beta chain). This CDR3 has 14 residues. V was trimmed by 6 bases and J by 5 bases, leaving 14 bases between them. CDR1 MNHEY and CDR2 SVGAGI come from the germline V gene. Study processing details: Amplification of reference gene primers was used by the study to estimate nucleated cell counts. Repertoires were generated with immunoSEQ multiplex PCR, while TCRdb's copy carries only in-frame clones and drops some. The D gene and trimming were derived from the DNA, and the V and J assignments and clone size from that table. The sample holds almost 250,000 clones; roughly 88% are singletons and the top ten take 5.5% to 6.5%. This specimen belongs to a study of blood T cell repertoires in COVID-19. The wider study: Sources were T cells, B-cell-depleted T cells, or PBMCs; the material itself was cDNA or gDNA.

The chain has TRBV6-5 and TRBJ1-5, with D possibly TRBD1 on 5 matching bases. The clonotype originates from a woman at least 80 years old with COVID-19, enrolled during active disease. Sequencing was done on a sample of peripheral blood. The CDR3 protein is CASRKGVFDQPQHF. The CDR3 region has the DNA TGTGCCAGCAGAAAAGGGGTTTTCGATCAGCCCCAGCATTTT.